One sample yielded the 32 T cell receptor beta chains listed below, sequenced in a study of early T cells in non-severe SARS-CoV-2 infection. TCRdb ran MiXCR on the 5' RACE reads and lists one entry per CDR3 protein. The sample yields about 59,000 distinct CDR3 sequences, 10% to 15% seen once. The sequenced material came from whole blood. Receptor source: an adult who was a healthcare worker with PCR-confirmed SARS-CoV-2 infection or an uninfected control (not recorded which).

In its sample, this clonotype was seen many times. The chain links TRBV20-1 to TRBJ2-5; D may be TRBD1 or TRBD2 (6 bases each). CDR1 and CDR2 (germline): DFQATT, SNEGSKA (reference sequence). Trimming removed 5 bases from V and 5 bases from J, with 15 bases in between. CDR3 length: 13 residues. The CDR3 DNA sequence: TGCAGTGCTCCCGGGGGCGCCCGGGAGACCCAGTACTTC. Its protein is CSAPGGARETQYF.

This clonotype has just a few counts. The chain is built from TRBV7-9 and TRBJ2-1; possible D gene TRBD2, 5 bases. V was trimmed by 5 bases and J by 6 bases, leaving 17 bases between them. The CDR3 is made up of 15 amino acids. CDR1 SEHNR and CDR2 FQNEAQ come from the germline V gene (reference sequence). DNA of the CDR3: TGTGCCAGCAGCCCACCCTTGAGGGTCTTCAATGAGCAGTTCTTC. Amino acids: CASSPPLRVFNEQFF.

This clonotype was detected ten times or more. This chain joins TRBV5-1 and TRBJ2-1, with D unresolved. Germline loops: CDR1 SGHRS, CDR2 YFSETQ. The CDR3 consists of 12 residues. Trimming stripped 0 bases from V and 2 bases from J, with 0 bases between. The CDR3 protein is CASSLAYNEQFF. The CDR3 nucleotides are TGCGCCAGCAGCTTGGCCTACAATGAGCAGTTCTTC.

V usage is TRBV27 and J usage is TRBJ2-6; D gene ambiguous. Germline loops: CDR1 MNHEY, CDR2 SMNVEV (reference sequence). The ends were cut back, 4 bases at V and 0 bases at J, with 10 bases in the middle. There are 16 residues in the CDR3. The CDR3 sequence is CASSSIQPSGANVLTF. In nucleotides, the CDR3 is TGTGCCAGCAGTTCTATCCAGCCCTCTGGGGCCAACGTCCTGACTTTC.

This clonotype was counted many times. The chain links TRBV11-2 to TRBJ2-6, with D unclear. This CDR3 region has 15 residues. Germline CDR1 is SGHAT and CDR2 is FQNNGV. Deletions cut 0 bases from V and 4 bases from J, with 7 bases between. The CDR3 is CASSLEPSGANVLTF. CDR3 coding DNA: TGTGCCAGCAGCTTAGAACCGTCAGGGGCCAACGTCCTGACTTTC.

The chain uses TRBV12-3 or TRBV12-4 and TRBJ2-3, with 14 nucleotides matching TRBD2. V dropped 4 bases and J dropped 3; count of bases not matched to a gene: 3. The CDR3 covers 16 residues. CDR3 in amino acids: CASSSTSGGATDTQYF. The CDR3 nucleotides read TGTGCCAGCAGTTCGACTAGCGGGGGGGCGACAGATACGCAGTATTTT.

The CDR3, as DNA: TGTGCCAGCAGCCTCTTTTTCGGGGAGGGGACCCAGTACTTC. This encodes CASSLFFGEGTQYF. J is TRBJ2-5 and V is TRBV11-3; TRBD2 agrees at 7 bases. Germline-derived CDR1 and CDR2 are SGHNT and YENEEA. The V and J ends lost 5 bases and 7 bases, in that order; junction bases with no gene match: 10. CDR3 length: 14 amino acids.

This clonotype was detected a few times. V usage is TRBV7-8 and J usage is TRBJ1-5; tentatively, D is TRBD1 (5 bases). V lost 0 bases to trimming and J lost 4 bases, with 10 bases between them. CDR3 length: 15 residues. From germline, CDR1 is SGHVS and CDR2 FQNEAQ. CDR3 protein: CASSLARGQNQPQHF. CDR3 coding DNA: TGTGCCAGCAGCTTAGCTAGGGGCCAAAATCAGCCCCAGCATTTT.

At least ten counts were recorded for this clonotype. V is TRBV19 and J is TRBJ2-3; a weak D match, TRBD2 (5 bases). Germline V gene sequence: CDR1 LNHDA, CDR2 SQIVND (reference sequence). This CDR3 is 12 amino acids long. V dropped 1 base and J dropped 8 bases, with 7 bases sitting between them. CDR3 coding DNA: TGTGCCAGTAGTATAGGAGAGGGTACGCAGTATTTT. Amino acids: CASSIGEGTQYF.

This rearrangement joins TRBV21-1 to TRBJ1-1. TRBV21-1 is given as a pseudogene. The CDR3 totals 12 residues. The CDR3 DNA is TGTGCCAGCAGCAAACGGGTCACTGAAGCTTTCTTT. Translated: CASSKRVTEAFF.

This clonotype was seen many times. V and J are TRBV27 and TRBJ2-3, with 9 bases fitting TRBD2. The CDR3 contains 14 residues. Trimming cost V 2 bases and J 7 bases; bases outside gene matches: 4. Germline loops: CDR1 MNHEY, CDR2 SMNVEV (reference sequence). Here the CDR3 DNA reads TGTGCCAGCAGTTTAGGGACTAGCATACATACGCAGTATTTT. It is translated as CASSLGTSIHTQYF.

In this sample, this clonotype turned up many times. CDR3 loop: CASSPRTSGSAEQYF. The CDR3 coding sequence is TGTGCCAGCAGCCCCAGGACTAGCGGGAGCGCCGAGCAGTACTTC. The chain has TRBV5-6 and TRBJ2-7; the match to TRBD2 covers 13 bases. The germline V gene has CDR1 SGHDT and CDR2 YYEEEE. After removal of 4 bases from V and 6 bases from J, the junction contained 7 bases not matched to a gene. The CDR3 contains 15 residues.

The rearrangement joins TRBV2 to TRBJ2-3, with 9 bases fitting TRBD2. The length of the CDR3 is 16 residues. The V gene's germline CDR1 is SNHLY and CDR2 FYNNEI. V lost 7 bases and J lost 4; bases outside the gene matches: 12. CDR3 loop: CASTKRSGGRADTQYF. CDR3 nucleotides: TGTGCCAGCACCAAGCGGAGCGGGGGGCGGGCAGATACGCAGTATTTT.

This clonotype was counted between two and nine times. The DNA of the CDR3 is TGTGCCAGCAGCCACCCATGGACTAGCGGGGGGGCCGGGGAGCTGTTTTTT. Translating it yields CASSHPWTSGGAGELFF. The chain uses TRBV11-2 and TRBJ2-2, with TRBD2 matching over 15 bases. J lost 6 bases, V lost 5 bases, and 7 bases had no gene match. Germline V gives CDR1 SGHAT, CDR2 FQNNGV. The CDR3 has 17 residues.

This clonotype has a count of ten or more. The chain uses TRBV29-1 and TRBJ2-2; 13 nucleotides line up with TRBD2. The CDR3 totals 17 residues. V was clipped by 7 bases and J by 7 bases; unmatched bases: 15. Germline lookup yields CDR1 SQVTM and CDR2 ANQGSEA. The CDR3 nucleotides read TGCAGCGCCCTATCGACCGGGACTAGCGGGATTTACGGGGAGCTGTTTTTT. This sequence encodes CSALSTGTSGIYGELFF.

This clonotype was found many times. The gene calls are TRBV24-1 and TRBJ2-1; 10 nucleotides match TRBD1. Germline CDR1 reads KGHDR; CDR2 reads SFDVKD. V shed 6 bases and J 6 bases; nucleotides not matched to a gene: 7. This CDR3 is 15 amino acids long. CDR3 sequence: CATSRAGQGPNEQFF. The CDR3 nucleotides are TGTGCCACCAGTCGAGCGGGACAGGGGCCCAATGAGCAGTTCTTC.

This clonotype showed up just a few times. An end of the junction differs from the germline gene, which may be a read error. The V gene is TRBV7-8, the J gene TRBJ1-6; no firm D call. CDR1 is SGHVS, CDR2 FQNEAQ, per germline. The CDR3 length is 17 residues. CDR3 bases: TGTGCCAGCAGCTTGACCGGTGGAAGCCCATATAATTCACCCCTCCATTTT. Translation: CASSLTGGSPYNSPLHF.

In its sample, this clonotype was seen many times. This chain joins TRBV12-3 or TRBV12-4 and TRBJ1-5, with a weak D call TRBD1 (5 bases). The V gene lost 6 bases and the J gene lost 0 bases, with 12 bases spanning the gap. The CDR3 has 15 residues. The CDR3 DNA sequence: TGTGCCAGCAGCCACCAGGGTTATAGCAATCAGCCCCAGCATTTT. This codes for CASSHQGYSNQPQHF.

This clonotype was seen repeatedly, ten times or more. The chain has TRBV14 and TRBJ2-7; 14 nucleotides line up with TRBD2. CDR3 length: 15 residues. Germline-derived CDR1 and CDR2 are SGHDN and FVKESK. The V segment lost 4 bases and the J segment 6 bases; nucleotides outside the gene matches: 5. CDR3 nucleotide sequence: TGTGCCAGCAGCCTCCGACTAGCGGGAGGGCGCGAGCAGTACTTC. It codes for CASSLRLAGGREQYF. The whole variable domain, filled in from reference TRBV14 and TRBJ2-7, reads EAGVTQFPSHSVIEKGQTVTLRCDPISGHDNLYWYRRVMGKEIKFLLHFVKESKQDESGMPNNRFLAERTGGTYSTLKVQPAELEDSGVYFCASSLRLAGGREQYFGPGTRLTVT.

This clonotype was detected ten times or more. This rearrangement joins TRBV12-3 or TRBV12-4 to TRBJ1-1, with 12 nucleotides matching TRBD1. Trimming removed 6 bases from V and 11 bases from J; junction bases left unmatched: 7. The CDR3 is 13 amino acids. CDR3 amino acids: CASRSGTGGRAFF. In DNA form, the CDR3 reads TGTGCCAGCAGGTCCGGGACAGGGGGCAGGGCTTTCTTT.

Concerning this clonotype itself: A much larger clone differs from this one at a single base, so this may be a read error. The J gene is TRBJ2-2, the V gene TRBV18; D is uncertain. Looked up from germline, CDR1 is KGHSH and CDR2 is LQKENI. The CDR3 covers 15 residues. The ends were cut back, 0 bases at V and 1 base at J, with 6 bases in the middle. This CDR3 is CASSPPYRNTGELFF. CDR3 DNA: TGTGCCAGCTCACCACCGTACAGGAACACCGGGGAGCTGTTTTTT.

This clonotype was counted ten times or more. CDR3 in amino acids: CAWRRQGKSNQPQHF. CDR3 nucleotide sequence: TGTGCCTGGAGGAGACAAGGGAAAAGCAATCAGCCCCAGCATTTT. V and J are TRBV30 and TRBJ1-5, with D unclear. Per germline, CDR1 GTSNPN and CDR2 SVGIG (reference sequence). The V and J ends lost 3 bases and 1 base respectively, with 13 bases between them. This CDR3 spans 15 amino acids.

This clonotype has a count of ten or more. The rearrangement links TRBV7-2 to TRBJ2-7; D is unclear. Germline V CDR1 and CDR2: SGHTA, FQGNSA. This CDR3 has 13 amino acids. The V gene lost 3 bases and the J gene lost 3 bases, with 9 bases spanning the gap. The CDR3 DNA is TGTGCCAGCAGCTTTAGCAGAAGCTACGAGCAGTACTTC. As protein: CASSFSRSYEQYF. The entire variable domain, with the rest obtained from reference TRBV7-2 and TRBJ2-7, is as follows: GAGVSQSPSNKVTEKGKDVELRCDPISGHTALYWYRQSLGQGLEFLIYFQGNSAPDKSGLPSDRFSAERTGGSVSTLTIQRTQQEDSAVYLCASSFSRSYEQYFGPGTRLTVT.

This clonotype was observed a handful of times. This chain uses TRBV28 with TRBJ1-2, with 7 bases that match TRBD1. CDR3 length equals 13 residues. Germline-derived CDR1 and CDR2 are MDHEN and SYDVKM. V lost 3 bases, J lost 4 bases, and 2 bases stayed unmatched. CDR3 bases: TGTGCCAGCAGTTTTGGACAGGCCTATGGCTACACCTTC. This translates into CASSFGQAYGYTF.

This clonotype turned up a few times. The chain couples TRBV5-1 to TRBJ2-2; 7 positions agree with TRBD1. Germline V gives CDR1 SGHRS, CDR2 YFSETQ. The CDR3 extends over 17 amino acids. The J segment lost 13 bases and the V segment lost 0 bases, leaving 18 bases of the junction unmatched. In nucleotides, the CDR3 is TGCGCCAGCAGCTTGGGGACAGGAGACCCCCTAGCTTCGGGGCTGTTTTTT. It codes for CASSLGTGDPLASGLFF.

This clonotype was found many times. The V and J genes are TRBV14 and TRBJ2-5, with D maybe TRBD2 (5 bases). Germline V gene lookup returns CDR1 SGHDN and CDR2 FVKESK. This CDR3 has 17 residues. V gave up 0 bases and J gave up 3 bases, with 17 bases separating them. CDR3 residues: CASSQDRWASSKETQYF. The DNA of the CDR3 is TGTGCCAGCAGCCAAGATAGATGGGCTAGCAGTAAAGAGACCCAGTACTTC.

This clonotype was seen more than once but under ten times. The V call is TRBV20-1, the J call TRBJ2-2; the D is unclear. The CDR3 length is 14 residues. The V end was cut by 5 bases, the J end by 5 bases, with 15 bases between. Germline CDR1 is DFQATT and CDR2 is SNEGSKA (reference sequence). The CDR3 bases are TGCAGTGCTTCGTCCCCCCTCGGAACCGGGGAGCTGTTTTTT. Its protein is CSASSPLGTGELFF.

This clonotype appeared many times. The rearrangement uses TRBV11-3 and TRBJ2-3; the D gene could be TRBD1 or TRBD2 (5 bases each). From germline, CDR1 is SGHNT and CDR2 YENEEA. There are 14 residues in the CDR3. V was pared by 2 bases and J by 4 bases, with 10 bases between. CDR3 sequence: CASSLYGTPDTQYF. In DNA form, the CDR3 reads TGTGCCAGCAGCTTATACGGGACCCCAGATACGCAGTATTTT.

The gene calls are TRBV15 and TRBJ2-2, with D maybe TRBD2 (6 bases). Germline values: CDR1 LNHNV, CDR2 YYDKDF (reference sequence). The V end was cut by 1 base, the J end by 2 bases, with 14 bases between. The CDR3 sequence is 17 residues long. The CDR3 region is CATSRGGAGSNTGELFF. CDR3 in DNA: TGTGCCACCAGCAGAGGTGGGGCGGGGTCCAACACCGGGGAGCTGTTTTTT.

CDR3 loop: CASSAPTSGGPSTDTQYF. The CDR3 DNA reads as TGTGCCAGCAGCGCCCCGACTAGCGGGGGCCCTAGCACAGATACGCAGTATTTT. V is TRBV9 and J is TRBJ2-3; TRBD2 aligns across 12 bases. CDR1 SGDLS and CDR2 YYNGEE come from the germline V gene. V lost 3 bases, J lost 0 bases, and 8 bases stayed unmatched. The CDR3 runs to 18 residues.

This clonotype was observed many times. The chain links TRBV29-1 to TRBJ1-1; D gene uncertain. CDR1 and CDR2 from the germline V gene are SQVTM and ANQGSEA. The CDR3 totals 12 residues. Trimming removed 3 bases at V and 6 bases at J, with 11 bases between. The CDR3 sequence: CSVDLGYAEAFF. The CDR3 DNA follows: TGCAGCGTTGATCTGGGGTACGCTGAAGCTTTCTTT. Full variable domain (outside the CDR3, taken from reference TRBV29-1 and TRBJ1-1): SAVISQKPSRDICQRGTSLTIQCQVDSQVTMMFWYRQQPGQSLTLIATANQGSEATYESGFVIDKFPISRPNLTFSTLTVSNMSPEDSSIYLCSVDLGYAEAFFGQGTRLTVV.

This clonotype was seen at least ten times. CDR3 residues: CASSLGLAGAGNEQYF. In DNA, the CDR3 is TGTGCCAGCAGCTTGGGACTAGCGGGGGCCGGGAACGAGCAGTACTTC. The chain employs TRBV9 and TRBJ2-7, with TRBD2 matching 14 bases. With 4 bases clipped from V and 5 bases from J, the junction kept 8 bases outside the gene matches. This CDR3 is built from 16 residues. Germline CDR1 and CDR2: SGDLS and YYNGEE. The whole variable domain, filled in from reference TRBV9 and TRBJ2-7, reads DSGVTQTPKHLITATGQRVTLRCSPRSGDLSVYWYQQSLDQGLQFLIQYYNGEERAKGNILERFSAQQFPDLHSELNLSSLELGDSALYFCASSLGLAGAGNEQYFGPGTRLTVT.